The 21 T cell receptor beta chains reported below all come from one sample, sequenced in a study of T cells after yellow fever vaccination. Each CDR3 protein gets one entry after TCRdb re-called the 5' RACE reads with MiXCR. This table holds under 150,000 distinct CDR3 sequences, 7% to 9% found once. Sequenced here: CD4+ T cells sorted from PBMCs, sampled 5 days after the yellow fever booster vaccination. The receptors stem from a man between 25 and 39 years old who received the YFV17D yellow fever vaccine.

Many counts were recorded for this clonotype. This rearrangement joins TRBV7-9 to TRBJ2-7; D is perhaps TRBD2 (5 bases). The germline V and J ends were trimmed by 2 bases and 0 bases, with 8 bases remaining between them. Germline lookup yields CDR1 SEHNR and CDR2 FQNEAQ (reference sequence). This CDR3 is 14 amino acids long. CDR3 DNA: TGTGCCAGCAGCTTACAGAGCGGCTCCTACGAGCAGTACTTC. Translation: CASSLQSGSYEQYF.

This clonotype was detected many times. The V gene is TRBV19, the J gene TRBJ2-7; D possibly uses TRBD1 or TRBD2 (5 bases each). Germline-derived CDR1 and CDR2 are LNHDA and SQIVND (reference sequence). CDR3 length: 15 amino acids. Trimming took 6 bases from V and 0 from J, leaving 15 bases between them. As DNA, the CDR3 is TGTGCCAGTAGAAAGTCGGGGACGGACTCCTACGAGCAGTACTTC. The encoded protein is CASRKSGTDSYEQYF.

This clonotype was seen at least ten times. The CDR3 region has the DNA TGTGCCAGCACCCTTCGGGGGGCCTACGAGCAGTACTTC. Translating it yields CASTLRGAYEQYF. The rearrangement links TRBV3-1 to TRBJ2-7, with 7 bases fitting TRBD2. V shed 7 bases, J shed 2 bases, and the junction held 5 bases outside the gene matches. CDR1 and CDR2 (germline): LGHDT, YNNKEL (reference sequence). This CDR3 region has 13 residues.

As concerns this clonotype: This may be a read error: a much more frequent sequence differs by one nucleotide. The chain employs TRBV6-5 and TRBJ2-5; 11 nucleotides agree with TRBD2. The CDR3 has 16 amino acids. The germline V gene encodes CDR1 MNHEY and CDR2 SVGAGI. CDR3 protein: CDSSYPTSGKGETQYF. As DNA, the CDR3 is TGTGACAGCAGTTATCCGACTAGCGGGAAGGGGGAGACCCAGTACTTC.

There are many counts of this clonotype. The chain links TRBV9 to TRBJ2-1, with a tentative D call TRBD1 (8 bases). This CDR3 has 15 amino acids. Germline loops: CDR1 SGDLS, CDR2 YYNGEE. V lost 2 bases, J lost 10 bases, and 19 bases lay in between. The CDR3 DNA follows: TGTGCCAGCAGCGTTCCTAGCGGACAGGGAGGGGAGCAGTTCTTC. It yields the protein CASSVPSGQGGEQFF.

Many counts were recorded for this clonotype. This sequence joins TRBV12-5 and TRBJ2-2; D possibly corresponds to TRBD2 (6 bases). From germline, CDR1 is LGHNT and CDR2 FRNRAP. The CDR3 is 16 residues long. Trimming took 6 bases from V and 3 from J, leaving 17 bases between them. The CDR3 is CASGPPEGRYTGELFF. The CDR3 DNA reads TGTGCTAGTGGCCCCCCGGAGGGCCGTTACACCGGGGAGCTGTTTTTT.

This clonotype was counted many times. The chain couples TRBV6-5 to TRBJ2-2, with 10 bases aligning to TRBD1. Germline values: CDR1 MNHEY, CDR2 SVGAGI. Germline trimming cut 1 base from V and 8 bases from J; bases unmatched to any gene: 7. The CDR3 loop spans 16 amino acids. CDR3 nucleotides: TGTGCCAGCAGTTACTGGGACAGGGGACCTCAGGGGGAGCTGTTTTTT. Translated, it gives CASSYWDRGPQGELFF.

This clonotype was detected many times. V is TRBV7-9 and J is TRBJ2-2, with D hard to call. Deletions cut 5 bases from V and 7 bases from J, with 17 bases between. The CDR3 sequence is 15 residues long. Looked up from germline, CDR1 is SEHNR and CDR2 is FQNEAQ (reference sequence). This CDR3 reads CASSTLGDRYGELFF. The DNA of the CDR3 is TGTGCCAGCAGCACTCTCGGTGACCGGTACGGGGAGCTGTTTTTT.

A remark on this clonotype: It may be a read error: a sequence one base away is much more abundant. The chain couples TRBV7-3 to TRBJ2-3; TRBD2 aligns across 8 bases. CDR3 length equals 13 residues. The V gene's germline CDR1 is SGHTA and CDR2 FQGTGA. The CDR3 spells CAISLTAGGSQYF. The CDR3 DNA reads TGTGCCATCAGCTTAACCGCGGGGGGATCGCAGTATTTT. Full variable domain (missing parts from reference TRBV7-3 and TRBJ2-3): GAGVSQTPSNKVTEKGKYVELRCDPISGHTALYWYRQSLGQGPEFLIYFQGTGAADDSGLPNDRFFAVRPEGSVSTLKIQRTERGDSAVYLCAISLTAGGSQYFGPGTRLTVL.

This clonotype was seen ten or more times. The chain couples TRBV5-1 to TRBJ2-3, with D tentatively TRBD1 (6 bases). V lost 3 bases to trimming and J lost 0 bases, with 8 bases between them. This CDR3 contains 14 residues. The V gene's germline CDR1 is SGHRS and CDR2 YFSETQ. The CDR3 nucleotides are TGCGCCAGCAGCTCCGGGACAAGCACAGATACGCAGTATTTT. Translation: CASSSGTSTDTQYF.

This clonotype was detected many times. V is TRBV20-1 and J is TRBJ2-5, with unresolved D. The germline CDR1 and CDR2 sequences are DFQATT and SNEGSKA (reference sequence). This CDR3 contains 13 residues. V lost 0 bases to trimming and J lost 7 bases, with 12 bases between them. The CDR3, as DNA: TGCAGTGCTAGAGACGGCGGTCCGGGGACCCAGTACTTC. This gives the protein CSARDGGPGTQYF.

There are many counts of this clonotype. The gene calls are TRBV14 and TRBJ1-2; D is perhaps TRBD1 (6 bases). The CDR3 extends over 17 amino acids. With 3 bases removed from V and 0 bases from J, the gap between germline ends came to 17 bases. From germline, CDR1 is SGHDN and CDR2 FVKESK. The DNA for the CDR3 is TGTGCCAGCAGCCAGGACACCGGGACAATCTCTAACTATGGCTACACCTTC. It codes for CASSQDTGTISNYGYTF.

The rearrangement links TRBV5-4 to TRBJ2-3; D gene unclear. This CDR3 region has 15 residues. Trimming took 0 bases from V and 1 from J, leaving 9 bases between them. Germline-derived CDR1 and CDR2 are SGHNT and YYREEE (reference sequence). The CDR3 is CASSLEALGTDTQYF. In nucleotides, the CDR3 is TGTGCCAGCAGCTTGGAGGCCCTCGGCACAGATACGCAGTATTTT.

This clonotype was recorded many times. The V gene is TRBV20-1, the J gene TRBJ2-3; 11 nucleotides match TRBD2. The CDR3 length is 19 residues. Germline V gene sequence: CDR1 DFQATT, CDR2 SNEGSKA (reference sequence). J gave up 3 bases and V 8 bases, and 22 bases lay outside the gene matches. The CDR3 protein is CSTSSGLAGLKVGTDTQYF. In DNA, the CDR3 is TGCAGTACCTCTTCAGGACTAGCGGGCCTGAAGGTGGGAACAGATACGCAGTATTTT.

This clonotype was seen many times. The chain employs TRBV20-1 and TRBJ2-3; 8 bases fit TRBD2. CDR3 length: 16 residues. CDR1 is DFQATT, CDR2 SNEGSKA, per germline (reference sequence). V shed 3 bases, J shed 4 bases, and the junction held 12 bases outside the gene matches. This CDR3 is CSASRGSGSLADTQYF. In DNA form, the CDR3 reads TGCAGTGCTAGTCGAGGGAGCGGGAGTTTGGCAGATACGCAGTATTTT.

This clonotype was detected many times. The chain is built from TRBV3-1 and TRBJ1-6; D not resolved. CDR3 size: 13 residues. Trimming removed 5 bases from V and 10 bases from J, with 12 bases in between. Germline loops: CDR1 LGHDT, CDR2 YNNKEL (reference sequence). In DNA, the CDR3 is TGTGCCAGCAGCTCCTCGACCGAATCACCCCTCCACTTT. Encoded protein: CASSSSTESPLHF.

In this sample, this clonotype turned up many times. J is TRBJ2-7 and V is TRBV7-2, with D tentatively TRBD1 (5 bases). The V end lost 2 bases, the J end lost 1 base, and 9 bases lay between the germline ends. CDR1 SGHTA and CDR2 FQGNSA come from the germline V gene. CDR3 length: 14 residues. The CDR3 DNA reads as TGTGCCAGCAGCTTACAGGGCAATTCCTACGAGCAGTACTTC. Protein sequence: CASSLQGNSYEQYF.

This clonotype was seen at least ten times. The rearrangement joins TRBV20-1 to TRBJ2-3, with TRBD1 identical over 8 bases. The junction had 11 bases not matched to a gene; V was cut back by 2 bases and J by 7 bases. The CDR3 extends over 15 amino acids. The germline V gene encodes CDR1 DFQATT and CDR2 SNEGSKA (reference sequence). The CDR3 is CSARPDRALRYTQYF. The CDR3 DNA sequence: TGCAGTGCTAGACCGGACAGGGCCCTTCGGTATACGCAGTATTTT.

In this sample, this clonotype turned up many times. The chain combines TRBV5-1 with TRBJ2-1; possible D gene TRBD1, 5 bases. The germline V gene has CDR1 SGHRS and CDR2 YFSETQ. There are 14 residues in the CDR3. V shed 0 bases and J shed 2 bases, with 6 bases lying between them. The CDR3 DNA is TGCGCCAGCAGCTTGGCGGACACCTACAATGAGCAGTTCTTC. Amino acid sequence: CASSLADTYNEQFF.

This clonotype has only a few counts. The chain couples TRBV20-1 to TRBJ2-7; TRBD1 is a possible D gene (5 bases). CDR1 DFQATT and CDR2 SNEGSKA come from the germline V gene (reference sequence). Trimming removed 3 bases at V and 3 bases at J, with 12 bases between. This CDR3 has 13 amino acids. The CDR3 protein is CSASADSRYEQYF. The CDR3 nucleotides read TGCAGTGCTAGTGCTGACAGCCGCTACGAGCAGTACTTC.

This clonotype showed up many times. The J gene is TRBJ2-5, the V gene TRBV20-1; 13 nucleotides agree with TRBD2. CDR3 length: 14 amino acids. Trimming cost V 3 bases and J 2 bases; bases outside gene matches: 0. Per germline, CDR1 DFQATT and CDR2 SNEGSKA (reference sequence). The CDR3 loop reads CSARGLAGQETQYF. Here the CDR3 DNA reads TGCAGTGCTAGGGGACTAGCGGGGCAAGAGACCCAGTACTTC.